Shown below are 9 T cell receptor beta chains from a single sample sequenced in a study of control samples from healthy donors and cancer patients. Assay used: immunoSEQ multiplex PCR; TCRdb lists only in-frame clones, some missing. This sample has some 130,000 clones, with approximately 90% found just once. Sequenced: blood. These receptor sequences come from a man between 35 and 55 years old in good health.

The gene calls are TRBV23-1 and TRBJ2-5; D is unclear. TRBV23-1 is known as an ORF, though its function is uncertain. Trimming stripped 0 bases from V and 5 bases from J, with 16 bases between. The CDR3 is made up of 16 amino acids. For the CDR3, the DNA is TGCGCCAGCAGTCAATCCTGGACCTGGGGTAAGGAGACCCAGTACTTC. Residues: CASSQSWTWGKETQYF.

The chain couples TRBV7-9 to TRBJ1-1; D unclear. This CDR3 has 12 residues. Looked up from germline, CDR1 is SEHNR and CDR2 is FQNEAQ (reference sequence). The V gene lost 5 bases and the J gene lost 5 bases, with 9 bases spanning the gap. The CDR3 DNA follows: TGTGCCAGCAGCCCTTCATGGACTGAAGCTTTCTTT. This encodes CASSPSWTEAFF.

The V and J genes are TRBV19 and TRBJ2-1; TRBD1 agrees at 12 bases. This CDR3 is built from 15 residues. The germline V gene encodes CDR1 LNHDA and CDR2 SQIVND (reference sequence). The ends lost 7 bases at V and 6 bases at J; junction bases unmatched: 7. CDR3 sequence (DNA): TGTGCCAGTACTACAGGGACAGGGGGCTCCAATGAGCAGTTCTTC. Its protein product is CASTTGTGGSNEQFF.

This chain connects TRBV4-1 to TRBJ2-7; TRBD2 aligns across 11 bases. This CDR3 has 16 amino acids. Germline CDR1 MGHRA, CDR2 YSYEKL. V shed 2 bases and J 3 bases; nucleotides not matched to a gene: 6. In nucleotides, the CDR3 is TGCGCCAGCAGCCAAACATACGGGACTAGCGGCTACGAGCAGTACTTC. It translates to CASSQTYGTSGYEQYF.

The J gene is TRBJ2-1, the V gene TRBV7-9; 11 bases are a match to TRBD2. The germline CDR1 and CDR2 sequences are SEHNR and FQNEAQ (reference sequence). CDR3 length: 21 residues. V lost 5 bases and J lost 5; bases outside the gene matches: 23. Written as DNA, the CDR3 is TGTGCCAGCAGCATGCGCCCTAGCGGGGGGCCCTCATTCATTCCAAACAATGAGCAGTTCTTC. Its translation is CASSMRPSGGPSFIPNNEQFF.

J is TRBJ2-4 and V is TRBV5-5; D is uncertain. Between the trimmed V and J ends, which lost 5 bases and 1 base, there was a span of 7 bases. Germline lookup yields CDR1 SGHKS and CDR2 YYEKEE (reference sequence). The CDR3 spans 13 residues. This CDR3 is CASRRTAKNIQYF. CDR3 in DNA: TGTGCCAGCAGACGAACGGCCAAAAACATTCAGTACTTC.

This chain links TRBV5-1 with TRBJ1-4; D is unclear. The CDR3 runs to 13 residues. The germline V gene encodes CDR1 SGHRS and CDR2 YFSETQ. V dropped 0 bases and J dropped 8 bases, with 8 bases sitting between them. The CDR3 DNA sequence: TGCGCCAGCAGCTTGGAAGGGCGGGAAAAACTGTTTTTT. This gives the protein CASSLEGREKLFF. The entire variable domain, with the rest obtained from reference TRBV5-1 and TRBJ1-4, is as follows: KAGVTQTPRYLIKTRGQQVTLSCSPISGHRSVSWYQQTPGQGLQFLFEYFSETQRNKGNFPGRFSGRQFSNSRSEMNVSTLELGDSALYLCASSLEGREKLFFGSGTQLSVL.

The chain links TRBV6-1 to TRBJ1-4; TRBD1 is a possible D gene (5 bases). The CDR3 loop spans 15 amino acids. The V end was cut by 6 bases, the J end by 0 bases, with 11 bases between. Germline assignment: CDR1 MNHNS and CDR2 SASEGT. The CDR3 protein is CASRQGLATNEKLFF. For the CDR3, the DNA is TGTGCCAGCAGGCAGGGCCTTGCAACTAATGAAAAACTGTTTTTT.

This sequence joins TRBV7-8 and TRBJ1-1, with D tentatively TRBD1 (6 bases). CDR3 length: 17 amino acids. V lost 4 bases and J lost 0, with 18 bases in between. Germline V gene data show CDR1 as SGHVS and CDR2 as FQNEAQ. CDR3 sequence reads: CASSSGGRMALNTEAFF. The CDR3 nucleotides are TGTGCCAGCAGCTCTGGGGGCCGAATGGCCTTGAACACTGAAGCTTTCTTT.